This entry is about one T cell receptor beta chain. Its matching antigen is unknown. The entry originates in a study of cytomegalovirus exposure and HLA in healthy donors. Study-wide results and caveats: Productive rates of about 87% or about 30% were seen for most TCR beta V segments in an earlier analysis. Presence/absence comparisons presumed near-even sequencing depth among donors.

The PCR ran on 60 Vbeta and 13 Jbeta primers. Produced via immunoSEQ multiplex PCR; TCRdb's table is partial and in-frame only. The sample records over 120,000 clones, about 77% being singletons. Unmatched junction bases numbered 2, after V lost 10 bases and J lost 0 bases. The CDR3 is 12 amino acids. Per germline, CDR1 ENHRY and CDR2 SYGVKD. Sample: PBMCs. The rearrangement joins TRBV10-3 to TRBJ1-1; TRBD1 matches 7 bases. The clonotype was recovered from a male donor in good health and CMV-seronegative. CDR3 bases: TGTGCCAGCGGACAGGTGAACACTGAAGCTTTCTTT. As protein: CASGQVNTEAFF.